The rows below give T cell receptor beta chains drawn from one sample of a study of blood T cell repertoires in COVID-19. Clones were sequenced by immunoSEQ multiplex PCR, and TCRdb holds only the in-frame ones, with some missing. The sample consists of 150,000 to 200,000 clones, around four fifths of them appearing once. The material sequenced was PBMCs or T cells enriched from blood (not recorded which). The receptor set was obtained from a woman aged 50 to 65 who had recovered from COVID-19. CDR3s include the opening cysteine and the closing phenylalanine or tryptophan. A D gene is named only where the DNA matches it firmly. Not all rows give a size; the values are once, few, many and, for expanded clones, a class.

clone size | D gene | J gene | V gene | CDR3 DNA | CDR3 protein
NA | TRBD1 | TRBJ1-1 | TRBV19 | TGTGCCAGTATGGGACAGGTCAGTTTTGAAGCTTTCTTT | CASMGQVSFEAFF
NA | NA | TRBJ2-7 | TRBV28 | TGTGCCAGCAGTAGGGGGGGGACAGGCGTCGACGAGCAGTACTTC | CASSRGGTGVDEQYF
NA | NA | TRBJ2-5 | TRBV9 | TGTGCCAGCAGCGCAAGCGGGTACCAAGAGACCCAGTACTTC | CASSASGYQETQYF
few | NA | TRBJ1-5 | TRBV7-8 | TGTGCCAGCAGCTTAAGCGCGGGTTTCTATCAGCCCCAGCATTTT | CASSLSAGFYQPQHF
NA | TRBD2 | TRBJ2-7 | TRBV5-1 | TGCGCCAGCCGGACTAGCGGAACCCTATACGAGCAGTACTTC | CASRTSGTLYEQYF
NA | TRBD1 | TRBJ1-2 | TRBV29-1 | TGCAGCGCGACTCAAAAAGAGACAGGGGTAGTCTATGGCTACACCTTC | CSATQKETGVVYGYTF
once | NA | TRBJ1-6 | TRBV7-3 | TGTGCCAGCAGCGCAGGGATCAATTCACCCCTCCACTTT | CASSAGINSPLHF
NA | NA | TRBJ1-1 | TRBV12-5 | TGTGCTAGTGGTTCCTCCGCGGGCCTAATGAACACTGAAGCTTTCTTT | CASGSSAGLMNTEAFF
NA | TRBD1 | TRBJ1-6 | TRBV6-5 | TGTGCCAGCAGTTACTCGGGACAGGTCAATTCACCCCTCCACTTT | CASSYSGQVNSPLHF
NA | NA | TRBJ2-1 | TRBV9 | TGTGCCAGCAGCGTAGGCCTAGCCTCCTACAATGAGCAGTTCTTC | CASSVGLASYNEQFF
NA | NA | TRBJ1-1 | TRBV6-5 | TGTGCCAGCAGTTACTCGAAAAACAGAGACACTGAAGCTTTCTTT | CASSYSKNRDTEAFF
NA | NA | TRBJ1-5 | TRBV5-3 | TGTGCCAGAAGCTTGGTTCGGGGGAATCAGCCCCAGCATTTT | CARSLVRGNQPQHF
NA | NA | TRBJ2-5 | TRBV5-1 | TGCGCCAGCAGCTTGGTAGTGGGCCAGGAGACCCAGTACTTC | CASSLVVGQETQYF
NA | TRBD2 | TRBJ2-1 | TRBV7-2 | TGTGCCAGCAGCTTATTATATGTGGGAGGGCCTCGACATGAGCAGTTCTTC | CASSLLYVGGPRHEQFF
NA | TRBD1 | TRBJ1-5 | TRBV23-1 | TGCGCCAGCAGTCAACCGACAGGGAAGCAGCCCCAGCATTTT | CASSQPTGKQPQHF
NA | NA | TRBJ2-3 | TRBV28 | TGTGCCAGTCAGGGGCGAAGAACAGATACGCAGTATTTT | CASQGRRTDTQYF
NA | NA | TRBJ1-4 | TRBV19 | TGTGCCAGTAGTATCGGACAGACTAATGAAAAACTGTTTTTT | CASSIGQTNEKLFF
NA | NA | TRBJ1-3 | TRBV18 | TGTGCCAGCTCACCTGAAACAGGTTGGGCCTACGGAAACACCATATATTTT | CASSPETGWAYGNTIYF
NA | NA | TRBJ1-1 | TRBV11-2 | TGTGCCAGCAGCTTCTCACAGGGTGGTGAAGCTTTCTTT | CASSFSQGGEAFF
NA | NA | TRBJ2-7 | TRBV10-3 | TGTGCCATCAGTGAAGGCAGGGGCCCTAGCTCCTACGAGCAGTACTTC | CAISEGRGPSSYEQYF
NA | TRBD1 | TRBJ2-1 | TRBV24-1 | TGTGCCACCAGTGATTTCCGGACAGGCAGGGGTTACAATGAGCAGTTCTTC | CATSDFRTGRGYNEQFF
NA | NA | TRBJ2-7 | TRBV28 | TGTGCCAGCAGTTTAGGGGCAGTCTCCTACGAGCAGTACTTC | CASSLGAVSYEQYF
NA | NA | TRBJ1-1 | TRBV3-1/TRBV3-2 | TGTGCCAGCAGCCGATTGACAGAGAACACTGAAGCTTTCTTT | CASSRLTENTEAFF
once | TRBD1 | TRBJ1-4 | TRBV18 | TGTGCCAGCTCACCCCTCCAGGGGGCGGCTAATGAAAAACTGTTTTTT | CASSPLQGAANEKLFF
NA | TRBD1 | TRBJ1-2 | TRBV12-3/TRBV12-4 | TGTGCCAGCAGAGTGGGACAGAACTATGGCTACACCTTC | CASRVGQNYGYTF
NA | TRBD2 | TRBJ2-7 | TRBV5-1 | TGCGCCAGCAGCTTAGCGGGAGGGCCGGCCCAATACGAGCAGTACTTC | CASSLAGGPAQYEQYF
NA | TRBD1 | TRBJ2-2 | TRBV10-3 | TGTGCCATCAGGACAGGGATGAACACCGGGGAGCTGTTTTTT | CAIRTGMNTGELFF
NA | TRBD2 | TRBJ2-2 | TRBV11-3 | TGTGCCAGCAGCTCTACCGGGACTATAAGAGTAGGGGAGCTGTTTTTT | CASSSTGTIRVGELFF
NA | NA | TRBJ2-7 | TRBV7-8 | TGTGCCAGCAGCTTAGAAGTGATTATTGGGGCCGACGAGCAGTACTTC | CASSLEVIIGADEQYF
NA | NA | TRBJ1-2 | TRBV29-1 | TGCAGCGTTGGCAGGGTATTAAATGGCTACACCTTC | CSVGRVLNGYTF
NA | NA | TRBJ1-5 | TRBV21-1 | TGTGCCAGCAGGGCGGGACAGGGATGGTATCAGCCCCAGCATTTT | CASRAGQGWYQPQHF
NA | TRBD2 | TRBJ2-1 | TRBV24-1 | TGTGCCACCAGTGATTCTAGCGGGTCCTACAATGAGCAGTTCTTC | CATSDSSGSYNEQFF
NA | TRBD2 | TRBJ2-1 | TRBV7-2 | TGTGCCAGCAGTTTTACTAGCGGGGGGGCCATTGAGCAGTTCTTC | CASSFTSGGAIEQFF
NA | NA | TRBJ2-7 | TRBV7-9 | TGTGCCAGCAGCTTAGCTGAGGGGAGGCTTCAGGAGCAGTACTTC | CASSLAEGRLQEQYF
NA | NA | TRBJ1-1 | TRBV7-3 | TGTGCCAGCAGCTCGACAGGATACACTGAAGCTTTCTTT | CASSSTGYTEAFF
NA | TRBD1 | TRBJ1-6 | TRBV7-2 | TGTGCCAGCAGCTTAGTGACAGGGGGTTCACCCCTCCACTTT | CASSLVTGGSPLHF
NA | NA | TRBJ1-5 | TRBV15 | TGTGCCACCAGCAGGGGACATACTGGTCAGCCCCAGCATTTT | CATSRGHTGQPQHF
NA | NA | TRBJ1-2 | TRBV2 | TGTGCCACCGGAGGTGCGAATAAAGGCTACACCTTC | CATGGANKGYTF
few | NA | TRBJ1-3 | TRBV3-1/TRBV3-2 | TGTGCCAGCAGCTCAGACAGCTCTGGAAACACCATATATTTT | CASSSDSSGNTIYF
NA | NA | TRBJ1-6 | TRBV4-3 | TGCGCCAGCAGCCATTCCACAGGGTCCGATTCACCCCTCCACTTT | CASSHSTGSDSPLHF
NA | TRBD2 | TRBJ2-1 | TRBV27 | TGTGCCAGCAGGAGTCGGACTAGCGGGCCCGGGCACAATGAGCAGTTCTTC | CASRSRTSGPGHNEQFF
NA | TRBD1 | TRBJ1-3 | TRBV5-1 | TGCGCCAGCAGCTCACAGGGGGCAGCTGGAAACACCATATATTTT | CASSSQGAAGNTIYF